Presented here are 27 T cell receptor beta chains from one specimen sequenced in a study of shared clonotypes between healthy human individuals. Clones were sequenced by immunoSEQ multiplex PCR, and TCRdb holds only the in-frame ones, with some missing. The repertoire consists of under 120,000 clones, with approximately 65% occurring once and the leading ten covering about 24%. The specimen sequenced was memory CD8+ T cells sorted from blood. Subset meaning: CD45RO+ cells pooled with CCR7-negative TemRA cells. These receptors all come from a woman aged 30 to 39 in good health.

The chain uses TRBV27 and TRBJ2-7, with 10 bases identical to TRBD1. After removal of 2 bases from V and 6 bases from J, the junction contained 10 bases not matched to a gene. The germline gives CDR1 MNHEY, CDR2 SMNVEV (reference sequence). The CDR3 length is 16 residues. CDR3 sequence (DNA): TGTGCCAGCAGTTTAGGTACGGGACAGGGGATGGGCGAGCAGTACTTC. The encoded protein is CASSLGTGQGMGEQYF.

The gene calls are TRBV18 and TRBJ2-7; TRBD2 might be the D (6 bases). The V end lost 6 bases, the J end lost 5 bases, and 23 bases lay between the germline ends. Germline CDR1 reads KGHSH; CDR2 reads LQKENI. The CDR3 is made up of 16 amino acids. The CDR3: CASSRSSGALANEQYF. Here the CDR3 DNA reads TGTGCCAGCTCTCGCTCCTCGGGAGCCTTGGCTAACGAGCAGTACTTC.

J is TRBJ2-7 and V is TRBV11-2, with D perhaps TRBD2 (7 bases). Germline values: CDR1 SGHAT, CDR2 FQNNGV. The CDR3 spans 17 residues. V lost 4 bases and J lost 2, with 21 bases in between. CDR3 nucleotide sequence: TGTGCCAGCAGCTCTTTGGGGAGGGGGTCCCTTCCCTACGAGCAGTACTTC. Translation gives CASSSLGRGSLPYEQYF.

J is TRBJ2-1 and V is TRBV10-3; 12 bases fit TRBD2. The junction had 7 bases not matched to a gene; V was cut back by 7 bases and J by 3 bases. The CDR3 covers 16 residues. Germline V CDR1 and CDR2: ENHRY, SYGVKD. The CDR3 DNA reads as TGTGCCATCAACAGGGCACTAGCGGGAGGCTACAATGAGCAGTTCTTC. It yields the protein CAINRALAGGYNEQFF.

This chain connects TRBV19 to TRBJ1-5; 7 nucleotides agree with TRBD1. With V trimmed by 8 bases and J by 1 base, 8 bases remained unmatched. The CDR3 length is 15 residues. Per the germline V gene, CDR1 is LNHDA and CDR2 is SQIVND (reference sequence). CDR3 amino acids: CASSMTGMSNQPQHF. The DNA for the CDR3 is TGTGCCAGTTCGATGACAGGGATGAGCAATCAGCCCCAGCATTTT.

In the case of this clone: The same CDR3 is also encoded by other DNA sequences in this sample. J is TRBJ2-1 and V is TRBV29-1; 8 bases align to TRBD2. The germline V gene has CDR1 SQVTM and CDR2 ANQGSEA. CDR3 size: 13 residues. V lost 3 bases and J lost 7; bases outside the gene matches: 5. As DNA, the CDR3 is TGCAGCGTTGAGCGGGAGGCGGGAAATGAGCAGTTCTTC. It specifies CSVEREAGNEQFF.

In DNA form, the CDR3 reads TGTGCCAGCAGCTTGGTGCCTGACACCGGGGAGCTGTTTTTT. Its translation is CASSLVPDTGELFF. The rearrangement links TRBV5-6 to TRBJ2-2, with D unresolved. Looked up from germline, CDR1 is SGHDT and CDR2 is YYEEEE. The CDR3 spans 14 residues. The V gene lost 0 bases and the J gene lost 3 bases, with 6 bases spanning the gap.

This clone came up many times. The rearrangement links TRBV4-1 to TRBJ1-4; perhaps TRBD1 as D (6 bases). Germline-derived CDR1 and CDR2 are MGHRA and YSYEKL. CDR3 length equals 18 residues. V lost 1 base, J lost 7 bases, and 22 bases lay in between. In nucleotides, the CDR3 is TGCGCCAGCAGCCAAGCTTTTCAGCGGGGGACACCGACTGAAAAACTGTTTTTT. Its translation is CASSQAFQRGTPTEKLFF.

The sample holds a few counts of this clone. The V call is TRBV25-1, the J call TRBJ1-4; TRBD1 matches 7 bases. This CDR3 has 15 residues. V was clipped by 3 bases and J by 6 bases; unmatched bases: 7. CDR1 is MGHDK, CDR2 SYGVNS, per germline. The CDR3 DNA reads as TGTGCCAGCAGTGATAAAAAGGGGGCTTATGAAAAACTGTTTTTT. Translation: CASSDKKGAYEKLFF.

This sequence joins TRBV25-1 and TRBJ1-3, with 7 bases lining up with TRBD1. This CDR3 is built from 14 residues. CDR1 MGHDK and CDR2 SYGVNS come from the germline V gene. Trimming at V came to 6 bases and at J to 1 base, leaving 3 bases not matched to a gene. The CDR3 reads CASSPTGSGNTIYF. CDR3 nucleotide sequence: TGTGCCAGCAGCCCGACAGGGTCTGGAAACACCATATATTTT.

The CDR3, as DNA: TGTGCCAGCAGTTTTGTCCATCGGCCCCCCCAACTAGCGGGAGGGCCGGCTAGCACAGATACGCAGTATTTT. Amino acids: CASSFVHRPPQLAGGPASTDTQYF. This sequence joins TRBV28 and TRBJ2-3; TRBD2 matches at 13 bases. CDR1 is MDHEN and CDR2 is SYDVKM in the germline V gene. With 3 bases clipped from V and 0 bases from J, the junction kept 24 bases outside the gene matches. The CDR3 contains 24 residues.

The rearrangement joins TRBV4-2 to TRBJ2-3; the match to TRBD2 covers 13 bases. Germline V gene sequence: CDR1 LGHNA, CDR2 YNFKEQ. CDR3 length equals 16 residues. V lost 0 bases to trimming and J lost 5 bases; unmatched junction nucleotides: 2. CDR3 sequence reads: CASSQEGTSGVDTQYF. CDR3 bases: TGTGCCAGCAGCCAAGAGGGGACTAGCGGGGTAGATACGCAGTATTTT.

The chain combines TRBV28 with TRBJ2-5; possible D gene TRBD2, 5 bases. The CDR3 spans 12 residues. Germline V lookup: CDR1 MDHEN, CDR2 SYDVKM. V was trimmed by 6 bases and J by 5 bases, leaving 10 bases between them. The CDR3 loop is CASSEGFETQYF. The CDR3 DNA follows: TGTGCCAGCAGCGAGGGTTTCGAGACCCAGTACTTC.

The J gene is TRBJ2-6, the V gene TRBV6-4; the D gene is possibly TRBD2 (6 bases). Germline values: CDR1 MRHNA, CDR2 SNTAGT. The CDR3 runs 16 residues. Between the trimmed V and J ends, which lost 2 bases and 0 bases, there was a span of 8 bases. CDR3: CASSDTGGSGANVLTF. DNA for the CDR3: TGTGCCAGCAGTGACACCGGGGGCTCTGGGGCCAACGTCCTGACTTTC.

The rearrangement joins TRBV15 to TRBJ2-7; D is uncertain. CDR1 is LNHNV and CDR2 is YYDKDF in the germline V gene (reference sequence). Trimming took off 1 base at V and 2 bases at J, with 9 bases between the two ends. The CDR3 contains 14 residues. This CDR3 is CATSRGRAAYEQYF. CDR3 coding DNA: TGTGCCACCAGCAGAGGACGGGCGGCCTACGAGCAGTACTTC.

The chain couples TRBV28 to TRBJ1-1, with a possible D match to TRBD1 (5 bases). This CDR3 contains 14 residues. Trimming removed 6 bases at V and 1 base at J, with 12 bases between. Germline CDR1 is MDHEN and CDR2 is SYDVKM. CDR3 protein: CASRDLQENTEAFF. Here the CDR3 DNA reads TGTGCCAGCAGGGATTTACAGGAGAACACTGAAGCTTTCTTT.

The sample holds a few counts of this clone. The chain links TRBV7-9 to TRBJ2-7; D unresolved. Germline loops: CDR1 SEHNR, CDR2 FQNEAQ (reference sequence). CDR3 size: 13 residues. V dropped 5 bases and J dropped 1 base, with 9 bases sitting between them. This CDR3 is CASSPHDSYEQYF. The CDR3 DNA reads TGTGCCAGCAGCCCACACGATTCCTACGAGCAGTACTTC.

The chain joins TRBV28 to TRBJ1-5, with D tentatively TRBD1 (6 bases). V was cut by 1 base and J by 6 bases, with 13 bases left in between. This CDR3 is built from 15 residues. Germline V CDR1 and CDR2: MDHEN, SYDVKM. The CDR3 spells CASSLLRGASQPQHF. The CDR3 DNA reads TGTGCCAGCAGTTTATTACGGGGGGCAAGTCAGCCCCAGCATTTT.

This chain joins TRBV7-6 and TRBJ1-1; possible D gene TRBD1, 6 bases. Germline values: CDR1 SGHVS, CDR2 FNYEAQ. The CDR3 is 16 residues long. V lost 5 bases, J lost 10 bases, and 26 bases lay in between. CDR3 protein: CASSPSMGASREGAFF. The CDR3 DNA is TGTGCCAGCAGCCCGTCGATGGGGGCCTCTCGGGAGGGAGCTTTCTTT.

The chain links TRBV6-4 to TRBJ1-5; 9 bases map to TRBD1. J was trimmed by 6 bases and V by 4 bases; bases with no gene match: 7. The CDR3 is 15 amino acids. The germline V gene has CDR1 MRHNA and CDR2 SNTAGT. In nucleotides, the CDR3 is TGTGCCAGCAGTGTAAACGGACAGGGGAGTCAGCCCCAGCATTTT. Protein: CASSVNGQGSQPQHF.

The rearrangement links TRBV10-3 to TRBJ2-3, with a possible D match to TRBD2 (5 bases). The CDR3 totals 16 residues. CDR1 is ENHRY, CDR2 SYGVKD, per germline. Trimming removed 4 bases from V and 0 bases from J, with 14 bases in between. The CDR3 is CAISVSGVSSTDTQYF. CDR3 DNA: TGTGCCATCAGTGTAAGCGGAGTTTCTAGCACAGATACGCAGTATTTT.

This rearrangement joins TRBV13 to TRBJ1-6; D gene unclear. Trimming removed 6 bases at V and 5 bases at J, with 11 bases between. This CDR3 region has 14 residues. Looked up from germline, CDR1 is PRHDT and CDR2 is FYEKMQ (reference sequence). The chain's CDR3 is CASSERSDNSPLHF. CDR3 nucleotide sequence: TGTGCCAGCAGTGAAAGGAGTGATAATTCACCCCTCCACTTT.

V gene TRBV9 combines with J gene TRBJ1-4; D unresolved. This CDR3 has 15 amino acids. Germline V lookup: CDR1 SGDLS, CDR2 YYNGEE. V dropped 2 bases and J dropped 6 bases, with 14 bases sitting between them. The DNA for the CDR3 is TGTGCCAGCAGCGTCGACGGGGAGGTGGATGAAAAACTGTTTTTT. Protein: CASSVDGEVDEKLFF. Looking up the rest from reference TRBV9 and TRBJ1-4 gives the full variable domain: DSGVTQTPKHLITATGQRVTLRCSPRSGDLSVYWYQQSLDQGLQFLIQYYNGEERAKGNILERFSAQQFPDLHSELNLSSLELGDSALYFCASSVDGEVDEKLFFGSGTQLSVL.

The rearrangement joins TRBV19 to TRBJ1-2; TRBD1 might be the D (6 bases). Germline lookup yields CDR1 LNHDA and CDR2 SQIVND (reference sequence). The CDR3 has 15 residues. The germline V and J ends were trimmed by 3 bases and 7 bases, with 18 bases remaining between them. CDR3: CASSMMPEQGGGYTF. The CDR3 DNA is TGTGCCAGTAGTATGATGCCCGAACAGGGCGGTGGCTACACCTTC.

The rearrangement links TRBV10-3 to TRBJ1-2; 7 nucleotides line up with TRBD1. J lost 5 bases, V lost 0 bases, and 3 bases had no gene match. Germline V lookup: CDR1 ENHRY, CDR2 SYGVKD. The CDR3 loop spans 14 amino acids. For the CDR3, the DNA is TGTGCCATCAGTGAGTCGACAGGGTCATATGGCTACACCTTC. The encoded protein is CAISESTGSYGYTF.

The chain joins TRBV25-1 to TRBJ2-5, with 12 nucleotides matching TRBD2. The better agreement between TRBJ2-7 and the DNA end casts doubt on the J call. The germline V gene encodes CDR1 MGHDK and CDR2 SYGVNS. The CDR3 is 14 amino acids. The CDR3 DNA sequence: TGTGCCAGCAGTGGGACTAGCGGGAATTACGAGCAGTACTTC. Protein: CASSGTSGNYEQYF.

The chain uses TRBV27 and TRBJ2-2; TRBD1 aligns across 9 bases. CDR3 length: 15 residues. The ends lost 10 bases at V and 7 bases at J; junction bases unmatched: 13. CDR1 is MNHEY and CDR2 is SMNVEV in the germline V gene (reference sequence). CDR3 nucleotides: TGTGCCACCTCCCGGGACAGGGTTTGGGGCGGGGAGCTGTTTTTT. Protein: CATSRDRVWGGELFF.